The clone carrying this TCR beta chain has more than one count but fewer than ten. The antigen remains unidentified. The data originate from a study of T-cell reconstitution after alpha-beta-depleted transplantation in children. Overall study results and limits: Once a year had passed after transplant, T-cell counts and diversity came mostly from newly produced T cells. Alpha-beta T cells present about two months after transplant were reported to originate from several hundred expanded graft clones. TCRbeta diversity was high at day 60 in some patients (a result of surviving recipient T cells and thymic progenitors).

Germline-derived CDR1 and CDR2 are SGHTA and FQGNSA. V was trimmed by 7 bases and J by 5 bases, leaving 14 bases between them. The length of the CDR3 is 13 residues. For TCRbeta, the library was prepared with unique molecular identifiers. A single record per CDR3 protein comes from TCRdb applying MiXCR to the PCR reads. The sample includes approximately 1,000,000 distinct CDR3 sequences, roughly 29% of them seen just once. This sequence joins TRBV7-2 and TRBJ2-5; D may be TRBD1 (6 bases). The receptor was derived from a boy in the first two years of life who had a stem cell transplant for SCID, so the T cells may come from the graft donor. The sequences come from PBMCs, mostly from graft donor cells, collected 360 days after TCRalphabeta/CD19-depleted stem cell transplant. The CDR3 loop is CASKQGRVETQYF. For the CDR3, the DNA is TGTGCCAGCAAACAGGGACGGGTTGAGACCCAGTACTTC.